This T cell receptor (beta chain) was identified in a study of blood T cell repertoires in COVID-19 (TCRdb year 2020). Study-level background: Samples from collaborators originated in the United States, Italy and Spain and spanned both the acute and convalescent phases of COVID-19. The prospective study material was composed of cDNA or gDNA derived from T cells, B-cell-depleted T cells, or PBMCs. Subjects who had been exposed to COVID-19, were actively infected with it, or had recovered from it provided the deeply sampled blood TCRbeta repertoires that made up the dataset. The repertoires were made available in a free public database intended to serve as a resource for research on the immune response to SARS-CoV-2. Samples were obtained from the ongoing ImmuneRACE study (first 160 participants) and from 950 to 1,500 subjects provided by 6 global collaborators. The sample metadata nearly always contained a de-identified subject ID, COVID-19 status, age in years and sex. Where available, HLA class I and class II types were obtained from metadata supplied by the sample provider rather than from assay-based typing. Study-wide findings and limitations: Clinical and demographic metadata were provided uncurated, with the amount varying by source and participant.

Each collaborating institution followed its own protocols to collect whole blood in K2EDTA tubes. For TCRbeta analysis, collaborator samples were shipped as frozen whole blood, as isolated PBMCs, or as DNA extracted from either sample type. TCRbeta CDR3 regions were amplified from genomic DNA by means of the immunoSEQ Assay, a bias-controlled multiplex PCR. Turning to the authors' computational methods: The number of nucleated cells in each sample was estimated from the amplification of reference gene primers within the assay. To quantify the absolute abundance of each unique TCRbeta CDR3 rearrangement, sequence reads were collapsed and filtered. For each sample, productive Simpson clonality was calculated as the square root of Simpson's diversity index over productive rearrangements. TCRdb stores this immuneACCESS table with in-frame sequences only. Part of the clones is absent; in the studies checked, under half of the shortfall reflects unresolved V genes, and no reason is known for the rest. V and J calls and clone size are those listed in that table; D and trimming were worked out from the DNA. This sample lists approximately 250,000 clones; 75% to 85% were detected once. The ten largest clonotypes hold roughly 5.5% of the sample.

Reading the germline V gene (reference sequence) gives CDR1 LGHDT and CDR2 YNNKEL. From the cysteine up to the phenylalanine, the CDR3 has a length of 17 residues. Just the 51-base CDR3 DNA is kept, in frame starting at base 1. The V and J ends are trimmed by 0 bases and 2 bases, leaving 13 bases between them. In the case of this clone: Its antigen target is currently unknown. No base qualities exist here, and no much larger clone lies one base off it.

Sequencing was done on a sample of peripheral blood. Recombination joined TRBV3-1 (or the pseudogene TRBV3-2) with TRBJ2-2, with the D segment identity uncertain. This TCR came from a human donor in a cohort sampled during active COVID-19. This receptor carries the CDR3 CASSQENSGPNTGELFF. The DNA is as follows: TGTGCCAGCAGCCAAGAGAATTCCGGTCCTAACACCGGGGAGCTGTTTTTT.